What follows are 29 T cell receptor beta chains derived from one specimen sequenced in a study of shared clonotypes between healthy human individuals. Method: immunoSEQ multiplex PCR; TCRdb's copy keeps in-frame clones and lacks some. The repertoire holds about 2.1 million clones, approximately 94% seen once, with roughly 1.8% in the top ten. The naive CD8 subset, CD45RO-negative cells positively selected for CCR7, excluded terminally differentiated effector memory CD45RA+ cells. What was sequenced was naive CD8+ T cells from PBMCs. Receptors were obtained from a man in his late teens or twenties in good health. Some clones in this sample may be carry-over from other donors' samples.

The chain carries TRBV4-1 and TRBJ1-3; no clear D. The V and J ends lost 1 base and 4 bases respectively, with 11 bases between them. The CDR3 covers 15 residues. CDR1 MGHRA and CDR2 YSYEKL come from the germline V gene. The CDR3 here is CASSQVWERGNTIYF. CDR3 in DNA: TGCGCCAGCAGCCAAGTGTGGGAGCGCGGAAACACCATATATTTT.

The chain combines TRBV7-3 with TRBJ2-7; D might be TRBD2 (6 bases). Germline V gene data show CDR1 as SGHTA and CDR2 as FQGTGA. The V end was cut by 3 bases, the J end by 1 base, with 13 bases between. The CDR3 is made up of 15 amino acids. The CDR3 here is CASSLEGTGSYEQYF. CDR3 in DNA: TGTGCCAGCAGCTTGGAGGGGACGGGATCCTACGAGCAGTACTTC.

The rearrangement links TRBV7-2 to TRBJ1-1; possibly TRBD1 for D (5 bases). The CDR3 has 15 amino acids. Per germline, CDR1 SGHTA and CDR2 FQGNSA. Between the trimmed V and J ends, which lost 0 bases and 1 base, there was a span of 9 bases. The CDR3 bases are TGTGCCAGCAGCTTAGCGCAGGGATCGAACACTGAAGCTTTCTTT. Translating gives CASSLAQGSNTEAFF.

J is TRBJ2-2 and V is TRBV7-6; D uncertain. The CDR3 length is 16 residues. V shed 1 base and J shed 0 bases, with 9 bases lying between them. Germline assignment: CDR1 SGHVS and CDR2 FNYEAQ. The CDR3 loop is CASSLGRGTNTGELFF. CDR3 nucleotide sequence: TGTGCCAGCAGCTTAGGTCGCGGAACGAACACCGGGGAGCTGTTTTTT.

The V call is TRBV9, the J call TRBJ2-3; D tentatively reads TRBD1 or TRBD2 (5 bases each). Germline CDR1 SGDLS, CDR2 YYNGEE. Deletions cut 3 bases from V and 2 bases from J, with 13 bases between. The CDR3 is made up of 15 amino acids. CDR3 protein: CASSATGTTTDTQYF. The CDR3 bases are TGTGCCAGCAGCGCGACCGGGACCACCACAGATACGCAGTATTTT.

The chain is built from TRBV6-5 and TRBJ2-7; D possibly corresponds to TRBD1 (7 bases). CDR1 and CDR2 from the germline V gene are MNHEY and SVGAGI. The CDR3 is 14 residues long. Trimming cost V 2 bases and J 2 bases, with 10 bases left between them. In nucleotides, the CDR3 is TGTGCCAGCAGTTACCCAGGGGGGACCTACGAGCAGTACTTC. As protein: CASSYPGGTYEQYF.

This clone was counted between two and nine times. The CDR3 sequence is CAWSLAGTNQPQHF. Here the CDR3 DNA reads TGTGCCTGGAGTTTAGCAGGTACCAATCAGCCCCAGCATTTT. The chain links TRBV30 to TRBJ1-5; no definite D call. Trimming stripped 2 bases from V and 3 bases from J, with 11 bases between. The CDR3 spans 14 residues. Germline V gives CDR1 GTSNPN, CDR2 SVGIG (reference sequence).

CDR3 in amino acids: CASSERDGSYEQYF. CDR3 nucleotides: TGTGCCAGCAGTGAACGGGACGGCTCCTACGAGCAGTACTTC. The chain uses TRBV27 and TRBJ2-7; D possibly uses TRBD1 or TRBD2 (5 bases each). The V end was cut by 5 bases, the J end by 0 bases, with 11 bases between. CDR1 MNHEY and CDR2 SMNVEV come from the germline V gene (reference sequence). The length of the CDR3 is 14 residues.

The CDR3 protein is CSVISISYEQYF. The CDR3, as DNA: TGCAGCGTTATATCAATCTCCTACGAGCAGTACTTC. The rearrangement links TRBV29-1 to TRBJ2-7; D is unclear. Looked up from germline, CDR1 is SQVTM and CDR2 is ANQGSEA. This CDR3 is built from 12 residues. The V and J ends lost 5 bases and 0 bases respectively, with 8 bases between them.

J is TRBJ2-1 and V is TRBV14; D not certain. Germline lookup yields CDR1 SGHDN and CDR2 FVKESK. CDR3 size: 15 residues. Trimming took off 3 bases at V and 1 base at J, with 10 bases between the two ends. CDR3: CASSQTLFSYNEQFF. CDR3 DNA: TGTGCCAGCAGCCAGACCTTATTTTCCTACAATGAGCAGTTCTTC.

The chain recombines TRBV27 with TRBJ2-7; D not certain. There are 14 residues in the CDR3. Germline V gene lookup returns CDR1 MNHEY and CDR2 SMNVEV (reference sequence). Trimming left V 2 bases short and J 5 bases short, with 13 bases between. The CDR3 nucleotides are TGTGCCAGCAGTTTACGAGAAGGTGGCAACGAGCAGTACTTC. Its translation: CASSLREGGNEQYF.

This clone is a singleton in its sample. The genes are TRBV4-1 and TRBJ1-1; D is unresolved. The CDR3 runs to 14 residues. Germline V gives CDR1 MGHRA, CDR2 YSYEKL. V dropped 3 bases and J dropped 5 bases, with 13 bases sitting between them. CDR3 region: CASSQGARPTEAFF. The CDR3 DNA follows: TGCGCCAGCAGCCAGGGCGCTCGACCAACTGAAGCTTTCTTT.

This clone was counted once. This chain connects TRBV28 to TRBJ2-7, with D tentatively TRBD2 (7 bases). The germline CDR1 and CDR2 sequences are MDHEN and SYDVKM. V was trimmed by 3 bases and J by 2 bases, leaving 14 bases between them. The CDR3 length is 15 residues. The CDR3 region has the DNA TGTGCCAGCAGTTTTGCGGGGGCCATCACCTACGAGCAGTACTTC. Encoded protein: CASSFAGAITYEQYF.

The chain uses TRBV7-9 and TRBJ1-5; D unresolved. The CDR3 covers 13 residues. The germline gives CDR1 SEHNR, CDR2 FQNEAQ (reference sequence). V was cut by 11 bases and J by 6 bases, with 17 bases left in between. In DNA form, the CDR3 reads TGTGCCGCGGACGGAGGCTGGGGTCAGCCCCAGCATTTT. It translates to CAADGGWGQPQHF.

This clone is a singleton in its sample. This rearrangement joins TRBV6-5 to TRBJ2-1; 9 bases fit TRBD1. J lost 13 bases, V lost 4 bases, and 14 bases had no gene match. This CDR3 is 15 amino acids long. From germline, CDR1 is MNHEY and CDR2 SVGAGI. In nucleotides, the CDR3 is TGTGCCAGCAGTTCGACCCCTCCGGGACAGGGTTCACAGTTCTTC. Translation: CASSSTPPGQGSQFF.

J is TRBJ2-2 and V is TRBV25-1; 8 nucleotides match TRBD1. CDR3 length: 18 residues. Germline V gene data show CDR1 as MGHDK and CDR2 as SYGVNS. After removal of 5 bases from V and 1 base from J, the junction contained 12 bases not matched to a gene. This CDR3 reads CASSHINPDRENTGELFF. The CDR3 DNA reads as TGTGCCAGCAGTCACATAAACCCGGACAGGGAGAACACCGGGGAGCTGTTTTTT.

CDR3 region: CASSLALLTRTHEQFF. The CDR3 nucleotides are TGTGCCAGCAGTTTAGCCCTCCTTACTAGAACCCATGAGCAGTTCTTC. The J gene is TRBJ2-1, the V gene TRBV28, with D tentatively TRBD2 (5 bases). The CDR3 has 16 residues. V was cut by 2 bases and J by 8 bases, with 19 bases left in between. Germline V CDR1 and CDR2: MDHEN, SYDVKM.

The chain joins TRBV28 to TRBJ1-5; 7 bases agree with TRBD1. CDR3 length equals 16 residues. Germline CDR1 MDHEN, CDR2 SYDVKM. The V segment lost 6 bases and the J segment 2 bases; nucleotides outside the gene matches: 10. CDR3 amino acids: CASRRQGSLGNQPQHF. The CDR3 bases are TGTGCCAGCAGAAGACAGGGTTCATTGGGCAATCAGCCCCAGCATTTT.

The chain uses TRBV19 and TRBJ2-7; D gene ambiguous. This CDR3 has 15 residues. Trimming cost V 3 bases and J 4 bases, with 16 bases left between them. Germline V CDR1 and CDR2: LNHDA, SQIVND (reference sequence). The CDR3 nucleotides read TGTGCCAGTAGTATGGGCTCGGAGAAATCGTACGAGCAGTACTTC. Translating gives CASSMGSEKSYEQYF.

This chain links TRBV10-3 with TRBJ1-2; weak D call: TRBD1 (5 bases). The V gene's germline CDR1 is ENHRY and CDR2 SYGVKD. The CDR3 loop spans 15 amino acids. The V gene lost 6 bases and the J gene lost 0 bases, with 14 bases spanning the gap. The DNA for the CDR3 is TGTGCCATCAGCCACTCGACAGCAACTAACTATGGCTACACCTTC. It codes for CAISHSTATNYGYTF.

J is TRBJ2-1 and V is TRBV19, with D perhaps matching TRBD1 or TRBD2 (5 bases each). V lost 10 bases and J lost 1, with 17 bases in between. Looked up from germline, CDR1 is LNHDA and CDR2 is SQIVND (reference sequence). This CDR3 is built from 15 residues. CDR3 protein: CATSSGTGSYNEQFF. In nucleotides, the CDR3 is TGTGCCACCTCATCCGGGACCGGATCCTACAATGAGCAGTTCTTC.

This rearrangement joins TRBV28 to TRBJ2-1, with a tentative D call TRBD2 (5 bases). The CDR3 length is 15 residues. The germline CDR1 and CDR2 sequences are MDHEN and SYDVKM. Trimming removed 4 bases from V and 3 bases from J, with 13 bases in between. The CDR3 region is CASSSELRVYNEQFF. The DNA of the CDR3 is TGTGCCAGCAGTTCAGAGTTGAGGGTCTACAATGAGCAGTTCTTC.

The chain combines TRBV11-2 with TRBJ2-5, with TRBD1 as a possible D gene (6 bases). The CDR3 sequence is 16 residues long. V was clipped by 8 bases and J by 3 bases, with 22 bases between them. Germline V gene sequence: CDR1 SGHAT, CDR2 FQNNGV. In DNA form, the CDR3 reads TGTGCCAGCCGTCGGTTGTCGAGCAGGGGAGAAGAGACCCAGTACTTC. As protein: CASRRLSSRGEETQYF. The whole variable domain, remainder taken from reference TRBV11-2 and TRBJ2-5, is EAGVAQSPRYKIIEKRQSVAFWCNPISGHATLYWYQQILGQGPKLLIQFQNNGVVDDSQLPKDRFSAERLKGVDSTLKIQPAKLEDSAVYLCASRRLSSRGEETQYFGPGTRLLVL.

This clone has a single count. V usage is TRBV19 and J usage is TRBJ2-1, with 13 positions matching TRBD2. Germline V lookup: CDR1 LNHDA, CDR2 SQIVND (reference sequence). V dropped 5 bases and J dropped 3; count of bases not matched to a gene: 7. The CDR3 runs to 17 residues. CDR3 protein: CASSRTSGSSVYNEQFF. The CDR3, as DNA: TGTGCCAGTAGTCGGACTAGCGGGAGCTCAGTCTACAATGAGCAGTTCTTC.

V and J are TRBV28 and TRBJ1-2; 9 bases are shared with TRBD1. With 6 bases clipped from V and 7 bases from J, the junction kept 9 bases outside the gene matches. CDR1 MDHEN and CDR2 SYDVKM come from the germline V gene. The length of the CDR3 is 14 residues. In DNA, the CDR3 is TGTGCCAGCAGCTTTCCCGGGACAGGGTTTGGCTACACCTTC. Translated, it gives CASSFPGTGFGYTF.

The chain couples TRBV9 to TRBJ2-1; either TRBD1 or TRBD2 may supply D (5 bases each). The length of the CDR3 is 13 residues. V was cut by 3 bases and J by 4 bases, with 8 bases left in between. Germline V gene sequence: CDR1 SGDLS, CDR2 YYNGEE. CDR3 region: CASSEEGYNEQFF. In nucleotides, the CDR3 is TGTGCCAGCAGCGAAGAGGGGTACAATGAGCAGTTCTTC.

This clone was counted between two and nine times. This chain connects TRBV4-3 to TRBJ2-7; 11 bases align to TRBD2. Germline V gene data show CDR1 as LGHNA and CDR2 as YSLEER. Trimming removed 2 bases from V and 5 bases from J; junction bases left unmatched: 5. The CDR3 runs 15 residues. The CDR3 bases are TGCGCCAGCAGCCAATCTGGACTAGCGGGTGACGAGCAGTACTTC. Protein: CASSQSGLAGDEQYF.

This clone was detected only once. This chain uses TRBV5-6 with TRBJ2-7; D not resolved. Germline assignment: CDR1 SGHDT and CDR2 YYEEEE. CDR3 length equals 14 residues. Trimming pared 2 bases from V and 0 bases from J, leaving 9 bases between. CDR3 amino acids: CASSFSLFSYEQYF. CDR3 DNA sequence: TGTGCCAGCAGCTTTAGCCTATTCTCCTACGAGCAGTACTTC.

The chain links TRBV5-1 to TRBJ2-3; 13 nucleotides agree with TRBD2. V shed 5 bases, J shed 0 bases, and the junction held 12 bases outside the gene matches. Germline CDR1 reads SGHRS; CDR2 reads YFSETQ. CDR3 length: 19 residues. CDR3 bases: TGCGCCAGCAGACCCGGCAGACTAGCGGGAGGACCTAGCACAGATACGCAGTATTTT. As protein: CASRPGRLAGGPSTDTQYF.